This T cell receptor (beta chain) was sequenced in a study of cytomegalovirus exposure and HLA in healthy donors. 60 Vbeta and 13 Jbeta primers were used in PCR. Libraries were prepared by immunoSEQ multiplex PCR; TCRdb keeps only in-frame clonotypes and omits some of them. The table shows about 200,000 clones, with roughly 72% occurring only once. The CDR3 has 16 residues. Germline values: CDR1 MNHEY, CDR2 SVGAGI. The ends were cut back, 4 bases at V and 4 bases at J, with 19 bases in the middle. What was sequenced was PBMCs. This sequence was found in a man aged 30-40 years in good health and CMV-seronegative. The chain recombines TRBV6-5 with TRBJ1-1, with D possibly being TRBD1 (6 bases). CDR3: CASSSPRQTGTTEAFF. In DNA, the CDR3 is TGTGCCAGCAGTTCCCCACGACAGACAGGAACCACTGAAGCTTTCTTT.